The 31 T cell receptor beta chains below were found in one sample sequenced in a study of blood T cell repertoires in COVID-19. The assay was immunoSEQ multiplex PCR, and TCRdb's table has in-frame clones only and misses some. This table has about 480,000 clones, approximately 90% appearing once. The sequenced sample was PBMCs or T cells enriched from blood (not recorded which). Receptors originate from a woman younger than 35 with acute COVID-19.

This clone was seen more than once but under ten times. The V and J genes are TRBV19 and TRBJ1-5; possibly TRBD1 for D (5 bases). V was cut by 6 bases and J by 0 bases, with 9 bases left in between. This CDR3 contains 14 residues. CDR1 is LNHDA and CDR2 is SQIVND in the germline V gene (reference sequence). The CDR3 nucleotides read TGTGCCAGTAGAAGACAGTATAGCAATCAGCCCCAGCATTTT. It codes for CASRRQYSNQPQHF.

This chain uses TRBV4-3 with TRBJ2-1, with 8 bases aligning to TRBD1. Trimming removed 0 bases from V and 5 bases from J; junction bases left unmatched: 6. This CDR3 comprises 16 residues. The germline gives CDR1 LGHNA, CDR2 YSLEER. In DNA form, the CDR3 reads TGCGCCAGCAGCCAAGAGGGTCAGGGGGCACACAATGAGCAGTTCTTC. It specifies CASSQEGQGAHNEQFF.

This rearrangement joins TRBV11-2 to TRBJ2-7; tentatively, D is TRBD2 (5 bases). CDR1 is SGHAT, CDR2 FQNNGV, per germline. The germline V and J ends were trimmed by 1 base and 2 bases, with 24 bases remaining between them. This CDR3 is built from 19 residues. The CDR3: CASSLGYTRGSGKAYEQYF. The CDR3 bases are TGTGCCAGCAGCTTAGGCTACACTCGCGGAAGCGGAAAGGCCTACGAGCAGTACTTC.

The chain uses TRBV2 and TRBJ2-7; TRBD2 is a possible D gene (7 bases). There are 18 residues in the CDR3. The V and J ends lost 1 base and 0 bases respectively, with 19 bases between them. The V gene's germline CDR1 is SNHLY and CDR2 FYNNEI. The CDR3 sequence: CASSEEGGADYVSYEQYF. The CDR3 nucleotides are TGTGCCAGCAGTGAAGAGGGGGGGGCAGACTATGTCTCCTACGAGCAGTACTTC.

This clone has a handful of counts. J is TRBJ2-1 and V is TRBV4-1; 11 nucleotides agree with TRBD2. With 6 bases clipped from V and 2 bases from J, the junction kept 6 bases outside the gene matches. The length of the CDR3 is 16 residues. Germline loops: CDR1 MGHRA, CDR2 YSYEKL. CDR3 coding DNA: TGCGCCAGCAGTACTAGCGGGAGTGACGCCTACAATGAGCAGTTCTTC. Protein product: CASSTSGSDAYNEQFF.

The chain combines TRBV6-5 with TRBJ2-2, with D unresolved. Germline V gene lookup returns CDR1 MNHEY and CDR2 SVGAGI. This CDR3 is 14 amino acids long. Trimming removed 8 bases at V and 0 bases at J, with 10 bases between. The CDR3 sequence is CASLITPNTGELFF. CDR3 nucleotide sequence: TGTGCCAGCCTTATCACACCGAACACCGGGGAGCTGTTTTTT.

This chain uses TRBV4-1 with TRBJ1-5, with 10 bases that match TRBD1. Germline trimming cut 1 base from V and 6 bases from J; bases unmatched to any gene: 6. CDR1 and CDR2 from the germline V gene are MGHRA and YSYEKL. There are 16 residues in the CDR3. The CDR3 region has the DNA TGCGCCAGCAGCCAAGCGGTGACAGGGGGCAGTCAGCCCCAGCATTTT. Translated: CASSQAVTGGSQPQHF.

The genes are TRBV7-3 and TRBJ1-1; D not certain. V was cut by 1 base and J by 7 bases, with 10 bases left in between. The CDR3 is 13 residues long. Germline V CDR1 and CDR2: SGHTA, FQGTGA. CDR3 sequence: CASSLNYGDEAFF. The DNA of the CDR3 is TGTGCCAGCAGCTTAAATTACGGTGATGAAGCTTTCTTT.

The chain links TRBV10-3 to TRBJ1-2, with 10 bases aligning to TRBD1. CDR1 is ENHRY and CDR2 is SYGVKD in the germline V gene. The CDR3 consists of 13 residues. The V and J ends lost 10 bases and 2 bases, in that order; junction bases with no gene match: 4. The CDR3 spells CATRQGANYGYTF. For the CDR3, the DNA is TGTGCCACTAGACAGGGGGCGAACTATGGCTACACCTTC.

The table lists this clone with a few counts. This rearrangement joins TRBV19 to TRBJ1-1; no clear D gene. The CDR3 loop spans 15 amino acids. The V end was cut by 4 bases, the J end by 0 bases, with 12 bases between. Germline V gene lookup returns CDR1 LNHDA and CDR2 SQIVND (reference sequence). Written as DNA, the CDR3 is TGTGCCAGTAGTACGTCGGGTTCTCTGAACACTGAAGCTTTCTTT. Translated: CASSTSGSLNTEAFF. Based on the CDR3 plus reference TRBV19 and TRBJ1-1, the full variable domain is DGGITQSPKYLFRKEGQNVTLSCEQNLNHDAMYWYRQDPGQGLRLIYYSQIVNDFQKGDIAEGYSVSREKKESFPLTVTSAQKNPTAFYLCASSTSGSLNTEAFFGQGTRLTVV.

This clone was seen only once. The chain carries TRBV4-3 and TRBJ2-7; 10 bases align to TRBD1. The CDR3 has 15 residues. Trimming removed 3 bases from V and 1 base from J; junction bases left unmatched: 3. Germline V gives CDR1 LGHNA, CDR2 YSLEER. CDR3 amino acids: CASSQAGQGSYEQYF. The CDR3 nucleotides read TGCGCCAGCAGCCAGGCGGGACAGGGGTCCTACGAGCAGTACTTC.

This clone was counted a single time. The CDR3 is CATSDHRGEYNSPLHF. CDR3 nucleotide sequence: TGTGCCACCAGTGATCACCGGGGGGAATATAATTCACCCCTCCACTTT. This rearrangement joins TRBV24-1 to TRBJ1-6; D might be TRBD1 (5 bases). CDR1 and CDR2 from the germline V gene are KGHDR and SFDVKD. CDR3 length: 16 residues. Trimming took off 3 bases at V and 4 bases at J, with 12 bases between the two ends.

V and J are TRBV25-1 and TRBJ1-3; D gene unclear. Looked up from germline, CDR1 is MGHDK and CDR2 is SYGVNS. V shed 2 bases and J shed 0 bases, with 11 bases lying between them. The CDR3 spans 16 residues. The CDR3 DNA sequence: TGTGCCAGCAGTGAAAGGAGATATCTCTCTGGAAACACCATATATTTT. Translation: CASSERRYLSGNTIYF.

V gene TRBV28 combines with J gene TRBJ1-5; D gene uncertain. This CDR3 comprises 13 residues. V gave up 5 bases and J gave up 0 bases, with 5 bases separating them. Germline lookup yields CDR1 MDHEN and CDR2 SYDVKM. DNA for the CDR3: TGTGCCAGCAGTGAGAGTAGCAATCAGCCCCAGCATTTT. Protein sequence: CASSESSNQPQHF.

The rearrangement joins TRBV6-6 to TRBJ2-7; 9 positions match TRBD1. Losses at the gene ends were 2 bases for V and 5 bases for J; bases not matched to a gene: 4. Germline CDR1 and CDR2: MNHNY and SVGAGI (reference sequence). The CDR3 covers 14 residues. This chain's CDR3 is CASSYPGQGNEQYF. CDR3 DNA: TGTGCCAGCAGTTACCCGGGACAGGGAAACGAGCAGTACTTC.

The chain couples TRBV5-5 to TRBJ1-2; the match to TRBD1 covers 12 bases. In germline, CDR1 is SGHKS, CDR2 YYEKEE (reference sequence). The CDR3 loop spans 16 amino acids. The ends lost 2 bases at V and 7 bases at J; junction bases unmatched: 9. The CDR3 DNA reads TGTGCCAGCAGCTTTGGGGACAGGGGGCGCCGGGGTGGCTACACCTTC. It codes for CASSFGDRGRRGGYTF.

The chain carries TRBV7-2 and TRBJ1-1; D uncertain. V was clipped by 5 bases and J by 0 bases, with 10 bases between them. The CDR3 is 14 residues long. Germline-derived CDR1 and CDR2 are SGHTA and FQGNSA. The chain's CDR3 is CASSPAGVNTEAFF. The CDR3 bases are TGTGCCAGCAGCCCGGCCGGGGTGAACACTGAAGCTTTCTTT.

CDR3 sequence (DNA): TGCAGTGCTAGTACAGGGGTACAGCAGCCCCAGCATTTT. This encodes CSASTGVQQPQHF. The V and J genes are TRBV20-1 and TRBJ1-5; 7 positions agree with TRBD1. The CDR3 is made up of 13 amino acids. The germline V gene has CDR1 DFQATT and CDR2 SNEGSKA (reference sequence). After removal of 3 bases from V and 7 bases from J, the junction contained 6 bases not matched to a gene.

The chain carries TRBV19 and TRBJ2-6; no firm D call. The V and J ends lost 3 bases and 1 base respectively, with 7 bases between them. Germline V gene sequence: CDR1 LNHDA, CDR2 SQIVND (reference sequence). This CDR3 is built from 15 residues. The CDR3 nucleotides are TGTGCCAGTAGTATGCGAGGATCTGGGGCCAACGTCCTGACTTTC. Its translation: CASSMRGSGANVLTF.

This CDR3 reads CASNRGRYTEAFF. In nucleotides, the CDR3 is TGTGCCAGCAACCGGGGGAGGTACACTGAAGCTTTCTTT. The chain has TRBV19 and TRBJ1-1; D perhaps matches TRBD1 (5 bases). CDR1 and CDR2 from the germline V gene are LNHDA and SQIVND (reference sequence). V gave up 9 bases and J gave up 3 bases, with 14 bases separating them. This CDR3 comprises 13 residues.

V and J are TRBV15 and TRBJ2-5, with D unresolved. Germline assignment: CDR1 LNHNV and CDR2 YYDKDF (reference sequence). Trimming left V 0 bases short and J 1 base short, with 6 bases between. This CDR3 is 14 amino acids long. CDR3 in DNA: TGTGCCACCAGCAGAGATCACGGCCAAGAGACCCAGTACTTC. Protein product: CATSRDHGQETQYF.

The CDR3 bases are TGTGCCAGCGTCTATCTCGAAGGACAGGGCGCCTATAATTCACCCCTCCACTTT. This codes for CASVYLEGQGAYNSPLHF. V usage is TRBV2 and J usage is TRBJ1-6, with 8 nucleotides matching TRBD1. Germline CDR1 reads SNHLY; CDR2 reads FYNNEI. This CDR3 has 18 amino acids. V shed 8 bases, J shed 2 bases, and the junction held 14 bases outside the gene matches.

This clone was recorded once. This sequence joins TRBV29-1 and TRBJ2-7; D gene unclear. The germline gives CDR1 SQVTM, CDR2 ANQGSEA. Trimming took off 7 bases at V and 4 bases at J, with 14 bases between the two ends. CDR3 length: 12 amino acids. The CDR3 sequence is CSAALRQYEQYF. The CDR3 DNA is TGCAGCGCAGCACTCAGGCAATACGAGCAGTACTTC.

The gene calls are TRBV18 and TRBJ1-1, with 7 bases fitting TRBD1. Germline CDR1 KGHSH, CDR2 LQKENI. The ends lost 4 bases at V and 4 bases at J; junction bases unmatched: 3. The CDR3 sequence is 13 residues long. This CDR3 reads CASSQGAGTEAFF. The CDR3 DNA follows: TGTGCCAGCTCACAGGGGGCGGGCACTGAAGCTTTCTTT.

J is TRBJ1-2 and V is TRBV12-3 or TRBV12-4; 8 nucleotides align to TRBD1. This CDR3 contains 12 residues. The junction had 1 base not matched to a gene; V was cut back by 6 bases and J by 4 bases. In nucleotides, the CDR3 is TGTGCCAGCAGGGGACAGGTCTATGGCTACACCTTC. As protein: CASRGQVYGYTF.

The chain employs TRBV2 and TRBJ2-2, with TRBD2 identical over 7 bases. Germline CDR1 reads SNHLY; CDR2 reads FYNNEI. With 8 bases clipped from V and 1 base from J, the junction kept 7 bases outside the gene matches. The CDR3 runs to 15 residues. This CDR3 is CASRGRGGNTGELFF. The CDR3 region has the DNA TGTGCCAGCCGAGGGAGGGGAGGGAACACCGGGGAGCTGTTTTTT. The entire variable domain, with the rest obtained from reference TRBV2 and TRBJ2-2, is as follows: EPEVTQTPSHQVTQMGQEVILRCVPISNHLYFYWYRQILGQKVEFLVSFYNNEISEKSEIFDDQFSVERPDGSNFTLKIRSTKLEDSAMYFCASRGRGGNTGELFFGEGSRLTVL.

For the CDR3, the DNA is TGTGCCAGCAGCTATCAGGGTGGGACTGAGCCAAGGTTGGCGTACTTC. The encoded protein is CASSYQGGTEPRLAYF. The chain carries TRBV7-2 and TRBJ2-7, with a possible D match to TRBD2 (6 bases). From germline, CDR1 is SGHTA and CDR2 FQGNSA. This CDR3 region has 16 residues. V lost 4 bases and J 12 bases, leaving 28 bases between the germline ends.

The V call is TRBV28, the J call TRBJ1-3; possible D gene TRBD1, 5 bases. The CDR3 totals 13 residues. Trimming pared 10 bases from V and 0 bases from J, leaving 10 bases between. CDR1 and CDR2 (germline): MDHEN, SYDVKM. The CDR3 region has the DNA TGTGCCACCCAGGGAAGCTCTGGAAACACCATATATTTT. Its translation is CATQGSSGNTIYF.

The chain uses TRBV5-1 and TRBJ2-1, with 11 bases fitting TRBD1. Losses at the gene ends were 3 bases for V and 5 bases for J; bases not matched to a gene: 4. CDR1 SGHRS and CDR2 YFSETQ come from the germline V gene. CDR3 length: 15 amino acids. The DNA of the CDR3 is TGCGCCAGCAGCTCCGGGACAGGGGGTCACAATGAGCAGTTCTTC. Protein product: CASSSGTGGHNEQFF. Together with reference TRBV5-1 and TRBJ2-1, the CDR3 gives the full variable domain: KAGVTQTPRYLIKTRGQQVTLSCSPISGHRSVSWYQQTPGQGLQFLFEYFSETQRNKGNFPGRFSGRQFSNSRSEMNVSTLELGDSALYLCASSSGTGGHNEQFFGPGTRLTVL.

This clone has a handful of counts. The rearrangement uses TRBV7-8 and TRBJ2-3, with TRBD2 matching over 10 bases. In germline, CDR1 is SGHVS, CDR2 FQNEAQ. The CDR3 runs 16 residues. With 5 bases clipped from V and 0 bases from J, the junction kept 5 bases outside the gene matches. The CDR3, as DNA: TGTGCCAGCAGCATTAGCGGGGGGTTTAGCACAGATACGCAGTATTTT. It translates to CASSISGGFSTDTQYF. Variable domain in full (rest from reference TRBV7-8 and TRBJ2-3): GAGVSQSPRYKVAKRGQDVALRCDPISGHVSLFWYQQALGQGPEFLTYFQNEAQLDKSGLPSDRFFAERPEGSVSTLKIQRTQQEDSAVYLCASSISGGFSTDTQYFGPGTRLTVL.

This clone was seen once. This chain links TRBV21-1 with TRBJ1-5; the D call TRBD1 from the table was never checked on the DNA. TRBV21-1 is shown as a pseudogene. CDR3 length equals 21 residues. For the CDR3, the DNA is TGTGCCAGCAGCGAGACCTTCCTTACCCTATCGGACAGGGTTAGCAATCAGCCCCAGCATTTT. It encodes CASSETFLTLSDRVSNQPQHF.